This TCR beta chain was captured by sequencing in a study of T cell changes during pregnancy in multiple sclerosis (dated 2019 in TCRdb). About the investigation overall: The study looked at changes in the T cell repertoire across pregnancy in women with multiple sclerosis.

The library was prepared using the immunoSEQ multiplex PCR assay. The table was pulled from immuneACCESS by TCRdb, which kept in-frame rearrangements only. Such tables lose some clones; where checked, under half of the loss comes from unresolved V genes, and the rest has no known cause. The sample profile shows about 62,000 clones; about nine tenths of them were found once. The top ten hold around 2.3% of the sample. Its CDR3 holds 14 amino acids, cysteine through phenylalanine. CDR3 DNA is the only sequence kept; it has 42 bases, read in frame from the first base. The germline V gene (reference sequence) provides CDR1 SEHNR and CDR2 FQNEAQ. The junction shows trimming of 5 bases on V and 7 bases on J, plus 14 bases between the germline ends. Points on this clone: Its binding antigen is unknown. No base quality values were provided; no much bigger clone lies one nucleotide off.

The TCR comes from a female donor with multiple sclerosis, enrolled in a pregnancy study. The sequence joins TRBV7-9 to TRBJ1-4; a tentative D match to TRBD1 spans 6 bases. This specimen was peripheral blood, taken in the first trimester of pregnancy. The base sequence is TGTGCCAGCAGCACCAGGGGCTGGGGTGAAAAACTGTTTTTT. It specifies CASSTRGWGEKLFF.